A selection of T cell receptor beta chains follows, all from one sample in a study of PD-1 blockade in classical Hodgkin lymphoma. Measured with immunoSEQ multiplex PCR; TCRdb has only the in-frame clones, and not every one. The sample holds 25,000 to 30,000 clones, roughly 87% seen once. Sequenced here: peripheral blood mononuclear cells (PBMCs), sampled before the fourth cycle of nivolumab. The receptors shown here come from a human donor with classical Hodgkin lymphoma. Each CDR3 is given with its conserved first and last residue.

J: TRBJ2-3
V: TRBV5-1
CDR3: CASSGPGRSTDTQYF

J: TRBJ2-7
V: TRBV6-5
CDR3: CASSYSAVSYEQYF

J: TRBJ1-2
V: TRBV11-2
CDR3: CASSLVGKRQGVRGYTF

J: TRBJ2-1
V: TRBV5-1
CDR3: CASSLPSGDYNEQFF

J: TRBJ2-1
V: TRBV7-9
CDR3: CASSLDSSHEQFF

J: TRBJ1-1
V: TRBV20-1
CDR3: CSARALSEAFF

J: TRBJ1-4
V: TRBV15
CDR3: CATSLPGQGDEKLFF

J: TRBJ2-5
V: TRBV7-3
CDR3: CASSSGMDGVETQYF

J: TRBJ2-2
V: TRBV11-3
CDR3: CASSHGTKRNTGELFF

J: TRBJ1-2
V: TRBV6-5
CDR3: CASRNPTGEGYTF

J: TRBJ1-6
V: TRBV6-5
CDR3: CASSPGLTLHF

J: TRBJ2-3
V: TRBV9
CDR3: CASSRTSGGTDTQYF

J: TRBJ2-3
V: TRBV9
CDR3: CASSLVQGGVTQYF

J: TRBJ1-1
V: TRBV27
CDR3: CASSFRTGGGTEAFF

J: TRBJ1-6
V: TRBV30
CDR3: CACLPRASPLHF

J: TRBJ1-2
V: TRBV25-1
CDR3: CASSQGNYGYTF

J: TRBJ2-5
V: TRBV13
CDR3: CASSPLGVAGNLTQETQYF

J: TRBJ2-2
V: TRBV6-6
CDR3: CASRGSGGWTGELFF

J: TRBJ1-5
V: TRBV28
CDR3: CASSSYQGAYYSNQPQHF

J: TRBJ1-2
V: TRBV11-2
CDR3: CASSSVKGAYGYTF

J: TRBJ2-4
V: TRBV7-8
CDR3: CASTPDIVGNIQYF

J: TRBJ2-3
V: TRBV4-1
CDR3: CASSQVPAGSTDTQYF

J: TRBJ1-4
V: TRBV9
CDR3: CASSPTTEGNEKLFF

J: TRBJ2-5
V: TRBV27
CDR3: CASSFLTGSGETQYF

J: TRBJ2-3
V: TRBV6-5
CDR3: CASSSPDGTDTQYF

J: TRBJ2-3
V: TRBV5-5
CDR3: CASSLGQGDTQYF

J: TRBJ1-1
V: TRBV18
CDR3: CASSPQGRGTEAFF

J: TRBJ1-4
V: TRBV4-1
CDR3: CASSQTGGANEKLFF

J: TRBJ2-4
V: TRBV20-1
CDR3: CSARVRLIQYF

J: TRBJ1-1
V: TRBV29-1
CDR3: CSVRELMNTEAFF

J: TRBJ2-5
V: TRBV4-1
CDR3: CASRQRAWRETQYF

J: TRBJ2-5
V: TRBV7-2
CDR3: CASSWGLAENQETQYF

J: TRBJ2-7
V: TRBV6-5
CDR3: CASSYSRDRAYEQYF

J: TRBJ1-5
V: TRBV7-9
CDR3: CASQLFLGGGRGQPQHF

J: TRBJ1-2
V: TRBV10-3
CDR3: CAIRGGLTAYDYGYTF

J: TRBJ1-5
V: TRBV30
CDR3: CAWSVRGDQPQHF

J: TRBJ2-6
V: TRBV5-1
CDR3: CASGEGGAGANVLTF

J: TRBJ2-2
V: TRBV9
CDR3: CASSVEQVNGELFF

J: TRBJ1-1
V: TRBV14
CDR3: CASSQDGEGTRQAFF

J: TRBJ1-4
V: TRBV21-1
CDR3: CASSKNPTGLSEKLFF

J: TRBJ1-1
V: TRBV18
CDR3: CASSPDRQWAFF

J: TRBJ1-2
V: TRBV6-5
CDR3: CASTGGAEANYGYTF

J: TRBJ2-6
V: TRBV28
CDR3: CASVDVGAGANVLTF

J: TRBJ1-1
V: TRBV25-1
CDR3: CASSPMGREVTEAFF

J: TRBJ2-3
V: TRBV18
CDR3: CASSPGGLTDTQYF

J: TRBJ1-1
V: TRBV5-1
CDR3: CASSLSGGNTEAFF